The 20 T cell receptor beta chains below all came from one sample that was sequenced in a study of T cells in Graves' hyperthyroidism and ophthalmopathy. Researchers amplified the TCR beta CDR3 regions from RNA transcripts. First-round RT-PCR targeting the TCR CDR3 was performed with the HTBI primer set. TCRdb reprocessed the multiplex PCR reads with MiXCR, giving one entry per CDR3 protein. The sample contains fewer than 350,000 distinct CDR3 sequences, less than 20% of which appear only once. Sequencing was performed on blood. Receptor source: a woman in her 40s with Graves' ophthalmopathy.

This clonotype occurred many times. V gene TRBV5-1 combines with J gene TRBJ1-1; D ambiguous. The germline CDR1 and CDR2 sequences are SGHRS and YFSETQ. The CDR3 contains 16 residues. Trimming stripped 2 bases from V and 1 base from J, with 15 bases between. The CDR3 region is CASSFTNWRANTEAFF. The CDR3 DNA reads TGCGCCAGCAGCTTCACGAACTGGAGGGCGAACACTGAAGCTTTCTTT.

The chain carries TRBV7-2 and TRBJ2-7; possibly TRBD1 or TRBD2 for D (5 bases each). This CDR3 spans 15 amino acids. Germline V CDR1 and CDR2: SGHTA, FQGNSA. V shed 0 bases and J shed 5 bases, with 14 bases lying between them. The CDR3, as DNA: TGTGCCAGCAGCTTAGCGGGGCGGATCGGGGACGAGCAGTACTTC. It yields the protein CASSLAGRIGDEQYF.

There are many counts of this clonotype. The V and J genes are TRBV20-1 and TRBJ2-7; possible D gene TRBD1, 6 bases. Germline CDR1 DFQATT, CDR2 SNEGSKA (reference sequence). Trimming shortened V by 4 bases and J by 0 bases, and 13 bases separated the two germline ends. The CDR3 is made up of 14 amino acids. The CDR3 nucleotides read TGCAGTGCTACCCCAGGGGACCTCTCCTACGAGCAGTACTTC. Residues: CSATPGDLSYEQYF.

The rearrangement joins TRBV5-1 to TRBJ2-7; possible D gene TRBD1, 6 bases. Trimming cost V 1 base and J 4 bases, with 12 bases left between them. This CDR3 has 14 residues. Germline V gene sequence: CDR1 SGHRS, CDR2 YFSETQ. CDR3 sequence: CASSLFGGGYEQYF. Written as DNA, the CDR3 is TGCGCCAGCAGCTTGTTTGGGGGCGGTTACGAGCAGTACTTC.

The chain is built from TRBV30 and TRBJ1-5, with 7 bases matching TRBD1. Germline CDR1 GTSNPN, CDR2 SVGIG (reference sequence). V lost 3 bases, J lost 2 bases, and 7 bases stayed unmatched. The CDR3 extends over 15 amino acids. In DNA form, the CDR3 reads TGTGCCTGGAGCAGGGGGGGGAATGGCAATCAGCCCCAGCATTTT. Translating it yields CAWSRGGNGNQPQHF.

This clonotype was seen a handful of times. This may stem from a read error, because a much larger clone lies one nucleotide away. The rearrangement uses TRBV5-1 and TRBJ2-7; no firm D call. CDR3 size: 15 residues. From germline, CDR1 is SGHRS and CDR2 YFSETQ. The V gene lost 0 bases and the J gene lost 3 bases, with 13 bases spanning the gap. Here the CDR3 DNA reads TGCGCCAGCAGCTTGGGATACGTACAATTCTACGAGCAGTACTTC. This encodes CASSLGYVQFYEQYF.

The sample holds many counts of this clonotype. The chain links TRBV7-9 to TRBJ2-5; D call uncertain. Germline V CDR1 and CDR2: SEHNR, FQNEAQ (reference sequence). The CDR3 is made up of 14 amino acids. V was clipped by 5 bases and J by 1 base, with 11 bases between them. CDR3 in amino acids: CASSRVRLQETQYF. In DNA, the CDR3 is TGTGCCAGCAGCAGAGTAAGGCTCCAAGAGACCCAGTACTTC.

The sample holds a few counts of this clonotype. Compared with germline, one end of the junction differs, possibly owing to a read error. This chain joins TRBV6-1 and TRBJ1-5; no clear D. CDR1 MNHNS and CDR2 SASEGT come from the germline V gene. The CDR3 spans 14 residues. In DNA, the CDR3 is TGTGCCAGCAGTGGGGTCAGTCCAAATCAGCCCCAGCGTTTT. Its translation: CASSGVSPNQPQRF.

This clonotype occurred many times. The rearrangement uses TRBV28 and TRBJ2-5, with TRBD1 identical over 7 bases. Losses at the gene ends were 4 bases for V and 3 bases for J; bases not matched to a gene: 17. Germline values: CDR1 MDHEN, CDR2 SYDVKM. The CDR3 spans 18 residues. CDR3 DNA sequence: TGTGCCAGCAGTTACCTTTTCCTCCGGGACAGAGCTGAAGAGACCCAGTACTTC. Its translation: CASSYLFLRDRAEETQYF.

This clonotype was picked up one time. This chain links TRBV29-1 with TRBJ1-2, with a possible D match to TRBD1 (6 bases). Trimming took off 4 bases at V and 3 bases at J, with 21 bases between the two ends. Germline CDR1 and CDR2: SQVTM and ANQGSEA. The CDR3 is made up of 16 amino acids. The CDR3 DNA is TGCAGCGTTGCCAAAGTCGTGGGAGGGGGTCACTATGGCTACACCTTC. Translated, it gives CSVAKVVGGGHYGYTF.

This clonotype was recorded at least ten times. The chain links TRBV30 to TRBJ1-1; TRBD1 is a possible D gene (5 bases). This CDR3 is 16 amino acids long. Between the trimmed V and J ends, which lost 0 bases and 0 bases, there was a span of 14 bases. The germline V gene encodes CDR1 GTSNPN and CDR2 SVGIG (reference sequence). The CDR3 bases are TGTGCCTGGAGTGTAGGAGGGGCCCGCATGAACACTGAAGCTTTCTTT. Translating it yields CAWSVGGARMNTEAFF.

This clonotype was counted ten times or more. The genes are TRBV29-1 and TRBJ2-5; D is unclear. In germline, CDR1 is SQVTM, CDR2 ANQGSEA. This CDR3 region has 12 residues. Between the trimmed V and J ends, which lost 4 bases and 5 bases, there was a span of 11 bases. The CDR3 sequence: CSVVIQMETQYF. The CDR3 nucleotides are TGCAGCGTTGTTATCCAGATGGAGACCCAGTACTTC.

This clonotype came up many times. This chain connects TRBV7-9 to TRBJ2-7; D possibly corresponds to TRBD2 (5 bases). Germline V gene data show CDR1 as SEHNR and CDR2 as FQNEAQ (reference sequence). CDR3 length equals 14 residues. V lost 6 bases and J lost 2, with 14 bases in between. The CDR3 region is CASSASGGTYEQYF. The DNA of the CDR3 is TGTGCCAGCAGTGCGAGCGGAGGAACCTACGAGCAGTACTTC.

The genes are TRBV28 and TRBJ2-7, with D perhaps TRBD2 (5 bases). Per the germline V gene, CDR1 is MDHEN and CDR2 is SYDVKM. The CDR3 is made up of 13 amino acids. Between the trimmed V and J ends, which lost 5 bases and 5 bases, there was a span of 13 bases. The CDR3 sequence is CASSQLDSDEQYF. The CDR3 DNA is TGTGCCAGCAGTCAGCTCGATAGCGACGAGCAGTACTTC.

This clonotype was recorded many times. The chain recombines TRBV2 with TRBJ1-5; D remains ambiguous. From germline, CDR1 is SNHLY and CDR2 FYNNEI. V was shortened by 1 base and J by 0 bases, with 4 bases between the two germline ends. The CDR3 spans 14 residues. CDR3 residues: CASSEGTSNQPQHF. DNA of the CDR3: TGTGCCAGCAGTGAAGGGACTAGCAATCAGCCCCAGCATTTT.

Many counts were recorded for this clonotype. The chain's CDR3 is CASRKSGGPGNTIYF. The CDR3 nucleotides read TGTGCCAGCAGGAAGTCTGGGGGGCCTGGAAACACCATATATTTT. The chain couples TRBV6-1 to TRBJ1-3, with TRBD1 as a possible D gene (6 bases). V was pared by 6 bases and J by 2 bases, with 14 bases between. The CDR3 is 15 amino acids. CDR1 is MNHNS, CDR2 SASEGT, per germline.

This clonotype came up many times. The chain carries TRBV2 and TRBJ2-7; D unclear. The germline CDR1 and CDR2 sequences are SNHLY and FYNNEI. The length of the CDR3 is 11 residues. V lost 8 bases, J lost 4 bases, and 9 bases lay in between. In DNA, the CDR3 is TGTGCCAGCGGTTTCTCGTACGAGCAGTACTTC. This sequence encodes CASGFSYEQYF. Combining the CDR3 with reference TRBV2 and TRBJ2-7 gives the whole variable domain EPEVTQTPSHQVTQMGQEVILRCVPISNHLYFYWYRQILGQKVEFLVSFYNNEISEKSEIFDDQFSVERPDGSNFTLKIRSTKLEDSAMYFCASGFSYEQYFGPGTRLTVT.

This clonotype was detected only a few times. The chain has TRBV6-1 and TRBJ2-7, with TRBD1 identical over 8 bases. Per the germline V gene, CDR1 is MNHNS and CDR2 is SASEGT. The length of the CDR3 is 14 residues. The V gene end was trimmed by 5 bases and the J gene end by 5 bases; junction bases not matched to a gene: 8. CDR3 sequence (DNA): TGTGCCAGCAGTCCCCGGGACAGGTACGACGAGCAGTACTTC. Amino acids: CASSPRDRYDEQYF.

At least ten counts were recorded for this clonotype. CDR3 sequence (DNA): TGTGCCAGTAGTATAGATTTTGGGCCGTCAAACACTGAAGCTTTCTTT. Residues: CASSIDFGPSNTEAFF. This chain joins TRBV19 and TRBJ1-1; D unresolved. V gave up 0 bases and J gave up 2 bases, with 13 bases separating them. CDR3 length: 16 residues. CDR1 and CDR2 (germline): LNHDA, SQIVND (reference sequence).

The genes are TRBV28 and TRBJ2-7; TRBD1 aligns across 9 bases. Trimming cost V 6 bases and J 1 base; bases outside gene matches: 7. Germline values: CDR1 MDHEN, CDR2 SYDVKM. The CDR3 contains 15 residues. The CDR3 sequence: CASRPGTGMSYEQYF. The CDR3 DNA is TGTGCCAGCAGACCCGGGACAGGGATGTCCTACGAGCAGTACTTC.